The 11 T cell receptor beta chains given below trace back to one sample, sequenced in a study of OX40 agonist ivuxolimab in advanced cancers. TCRdb keeps only in-frame clones here, not all; method: immunoSEQ multiplex PCR. The table shows about 50,000 clones, with approximately 88% occurring only once. Sequenced here: CD4+ or CD8+ T cells sorted from blood, sampled in a trial of the OX40 agonist ivuxolimab. The receptors originated from an adult with an advanced solid tumor such as melanoma, head and neck, liver or kidney cancer.

This clone occurred a few times. The gene calls are TRBV29-1 and TRBJ1-1; D unclear. V lost 4 bases to trimming and J lost 0 bases, with 6 bases between them. This CDR3 contains 12 residues. Germline V gene sequence: CDR1 SQVTM, CDR2 ANQGSEA. The CDR3 is CSVASMNTEAFF. Written as DNA, the CDR3 is TGCAGCGTTGCCTCGATGAACACTGAAGCTTTCTTT.

There are a few counts of this clone. This sequence joins TRBV19 and TRBJ1-2; D is ambiguous. Between the trimmed V and J ends, which lost 5 bases and 8 bases, there was a span of 12 bases. Germline CDR1 is LNHDA and CDR2 is SQIVND (reference sequence). CDR3 length: 12 amino acids. For the CDR3, the DNA is TGTGCCAGTAGTCCCAGTGTGCAAGGCTACACCTTC. This sequence encodes CASSPSVQGYTF.

This clone was seen only once. The CDR3 loop reads CASSPLGQDEKGEQFF. CDR3 DNA: TGTGCCAGCTCACCACTTGGACAGGACGAAAAGGGGGAGCAGTTCTTC. This chain connects TRBV18 to TRBJ2-1; TRBD1 agrees at 7 bases. The ends lost 1 base at V and 10 bases at J; junction bases unmatched: 13. Germline V gives CDR1 KGHSH, CDR2 LQKENI. The CDR3 runs to 16 residues.

This clone was detected only once. This chain links TRBV6-5 with TRBJ1-4; D unresolved. V was clipped by 4 bases and J by 3 bases, with 9 bases between them. Germline loops: CDR1 MNHEY, CDR2 SVGAGI. CDR3 length: 14 residues. The CDR3 here is CASSSQQPNEKLFF. CDR3 sequence (DNA): TGTGCCAGCAGTTCCCAGCAGCCTAATGAAAAACTGTTTTTT.

J is TRBJ1-2 and V is TRBV27, with 8 bases fitting TRBD1. This CDR3 is 13 amino acids long. The germline gives CDR1 MNHEY, CDR2 SMNVEV (reference sequence). The trim removed 6 bases at V and 7 bases at J, leaving 7 bases unmatched. The CDR3 here is CASSRGRNVGYTF. For the CDR3, the DNA is TGTGCCAGCAGCAGGGGGCGAAATGTTGGCTACACCTTC.

The chain links TRBV29-1 to TRBJ2-2; unclear D gene. The germline V gene encodes CDR1 SQVTM and CDR2 ANQGSEA. V lost 7 bases, J lost 6 bases, and 9 bases lay in between. The CDR3 covers 11 residues. CDR3 bases: TGCAGCGCCGGTAGGGCCGGGGAGCTGTTTTTT. Translated: CSAGRAGELFF.

The V call is TRBV6-1, the J call TRBJ2-5; D is ambiguous. Germline V gives CDR1 MNHNS, CDR2 SASEGT. Between the trimmed V and J ends, which lost 1 base and 7 bases, there was a span of 16 bases. The CDR3 runs 15 residues. CDR3 residues: CASSEVVEASGTQYF. The CDR3 DNA reads as TGTGCCAGCAGTGAAGTAGTTGAGGCCTCGGGGACCCAGTACTTC.

This chain connects TRBV25-1 to TRBJ1-1; possibly TRBD1 for D (5 bases). Per the germline V gene, CDR1 is MGHDK and CDR2 is SYGVNS. The CDR3 has 14 amino acids. V was shortened by 4 bases and J by 4 bases, with 13 bases between the two germline ends. The CDR3 region is CASSVTGVGTEAFF. As DNA, the CDR3 is TGTGCCAGCAGTGTCACGGGGGTTGGCACTGAAGCTTTCTTT.

The chain uses TRBV6-6 and TRBJ2-7; possible D gene TRBD2, 6 bases. The germline V and J ends were trimmed by 2 bases and 6 bases, with 11 bases remaining between them. This CDR3 is built from 13 residues. CDR1 MNHNY and CDR2 SVGAGI come from the germline V gene (reference sequence). The CDR3 is CASSYGTLPEQYF. The CDR3 DNA is TGTGCCAGCAGTTACGGGACTCTCCCCGAGCAGTACTTC.

The J gene is TRBJ1-5, the V gene TRBV27; the match to TRBD1 covers 10 bases. This CDR3 comprises 16 residues. Looked up from germline, CDR1 is MNHEY and CDR2 is SMNVEV (reference sequence). The J segment lost 7 bases and the V segment lost 0 bases, leaving 6 bases of the junction unmatched. CDR3 residues: CASSLSGTGAIQPQHF. In DNA form, the CDR3 reads TGTGCCAGCAGTTTATCCGGGACAGGGGCGATCCAGCCCCAGCATTTT.

This chain joins TRBV5-1 and TRBJ2-7, with 7 bases matching TRBD1. Trimming at V came to 4 bases and at J to 5 bases, leaving 12 bases not matched to a gene. CDR3 length: 15 amino acids. Germline CDR1 and CDR2: SGHRS and YFSETQ. DNA for the CDR3: TGCGCCAGCAGCCTTGGGCAGGGGGTTATCCACGAGCAGTACTTC. Translation gives CASSLGQGVIHEQYF.